The clone carrying this T cell receptor (beta chain) was observed a few times. The authors ran a second PCR of 7 to 11 cycles using a sample-barcoded 5' primer and a J-beta primer mix. TCRdb recomputed calls from the 5' RACE reads with MiXCR, one row per CDR3 protein. The sample lists approximately 800,000 distinct CDR3 sequences, 36% seen once, with over 10% in the top ten. This entry comes from a study of blood T cells in healthy people across ages. The V and J ends lost 6 bases and 3 bases respectively, with 9 bases between them. The CDR3 spans 13 residues. Per germline, CDR1 LGHDT and CDR2 YNNKEL (reference sequence).

The receptor was isolated from a man aged 18 to 29 in good health. The V call is TRBV3-1, the J call TRBJ1-3; D unclear. The sequencing input was blood. CDR3 DNA: TGTGCCAGCAGTCAGACAATTGGAAACACCATATATTTT. It encodes CASSQTIGNTIYF.